This T cell receptor (beta chain) is from a study of high-grade serous ovarian cancer treatment subgroups. Profiled with immunoSEQ multiplex PCR; TCRdb holds only in-frame clones, not every one. Of thousands of clones in the sample, around nine tenths were seen once. The CDR3 contains 18 residues. Losses at the gene ends were 3 bases for V and 2 bases for J; bases not matched to a gene: 13. Germline-derived CDR1 and CDR2 are ENHRY and SYGVKD. Tumor samples were obtained before definitive surgery or chemotherapy. The sample consisted of tumor tissue. The TCR sequence derives from a human donor with high-grade serous ovarian cancer. The chain links TRBV10-3 to TRBJ2-1, with 7 bases aligning to TRBD2. CDR3 amino acids: CAISDPVRGLAAYNEQFF. For the CDR3, the DNA is TGTGCCATCAGTGACCCCGTAAGAGGTCTAGCGGCCTACAATGAGCAGTTCTTC.